This T cell receptor (beta chain) comes out of a study of T-cell memory formation after mild COVID-19. Turning to the study itself: The study found TCR clusters largely donor specific.

With V trimmed by 2 bases and J by 5 bases, 8 bases remained unmatched. The CDR3 is 15 residues long. Germline V gene data show CDR1 as MGHRA and CDR2 as YSYEKL. To note about this clonotype: As yet, its antigen is unknown.

The authors produced TCR alpha and TCR beta cDNA libraries with sample barcodes and UMIs by 5'RACE using constant-segment primers. TCRdb called the 5' RACE reads again in MiXCR, with one record for every CDR3 protein. The repertoire holds about 130,000 distinct CDR3 sequences, with 16% as singletons. Regarding the study as a whole: The appearance of some responding clones in pre-infection memory suggested that cross-reactive memory joined. Still unconfirmed is whether the second-wave clones peaking on day 37 recognized SARS-CoV-2.

The TCR comes from an adult woman who had mild COVID-19 (a few samples of this study predate the infection). Cell type and time point are not known. Sequencing was carried out using PBMCs or a T cell subset sorted from them (not recorded which). V is TRBV4-1 and J is TRBJ1-1; TRBD1 agrees at 7 bases. Here the CDR3 DNA reads TGCGCCAGCAGCCAACCGGGCAGGGGGTGGACTGAAGCTTTCTTT. It translates to CASSQPGRGWTEAFF.